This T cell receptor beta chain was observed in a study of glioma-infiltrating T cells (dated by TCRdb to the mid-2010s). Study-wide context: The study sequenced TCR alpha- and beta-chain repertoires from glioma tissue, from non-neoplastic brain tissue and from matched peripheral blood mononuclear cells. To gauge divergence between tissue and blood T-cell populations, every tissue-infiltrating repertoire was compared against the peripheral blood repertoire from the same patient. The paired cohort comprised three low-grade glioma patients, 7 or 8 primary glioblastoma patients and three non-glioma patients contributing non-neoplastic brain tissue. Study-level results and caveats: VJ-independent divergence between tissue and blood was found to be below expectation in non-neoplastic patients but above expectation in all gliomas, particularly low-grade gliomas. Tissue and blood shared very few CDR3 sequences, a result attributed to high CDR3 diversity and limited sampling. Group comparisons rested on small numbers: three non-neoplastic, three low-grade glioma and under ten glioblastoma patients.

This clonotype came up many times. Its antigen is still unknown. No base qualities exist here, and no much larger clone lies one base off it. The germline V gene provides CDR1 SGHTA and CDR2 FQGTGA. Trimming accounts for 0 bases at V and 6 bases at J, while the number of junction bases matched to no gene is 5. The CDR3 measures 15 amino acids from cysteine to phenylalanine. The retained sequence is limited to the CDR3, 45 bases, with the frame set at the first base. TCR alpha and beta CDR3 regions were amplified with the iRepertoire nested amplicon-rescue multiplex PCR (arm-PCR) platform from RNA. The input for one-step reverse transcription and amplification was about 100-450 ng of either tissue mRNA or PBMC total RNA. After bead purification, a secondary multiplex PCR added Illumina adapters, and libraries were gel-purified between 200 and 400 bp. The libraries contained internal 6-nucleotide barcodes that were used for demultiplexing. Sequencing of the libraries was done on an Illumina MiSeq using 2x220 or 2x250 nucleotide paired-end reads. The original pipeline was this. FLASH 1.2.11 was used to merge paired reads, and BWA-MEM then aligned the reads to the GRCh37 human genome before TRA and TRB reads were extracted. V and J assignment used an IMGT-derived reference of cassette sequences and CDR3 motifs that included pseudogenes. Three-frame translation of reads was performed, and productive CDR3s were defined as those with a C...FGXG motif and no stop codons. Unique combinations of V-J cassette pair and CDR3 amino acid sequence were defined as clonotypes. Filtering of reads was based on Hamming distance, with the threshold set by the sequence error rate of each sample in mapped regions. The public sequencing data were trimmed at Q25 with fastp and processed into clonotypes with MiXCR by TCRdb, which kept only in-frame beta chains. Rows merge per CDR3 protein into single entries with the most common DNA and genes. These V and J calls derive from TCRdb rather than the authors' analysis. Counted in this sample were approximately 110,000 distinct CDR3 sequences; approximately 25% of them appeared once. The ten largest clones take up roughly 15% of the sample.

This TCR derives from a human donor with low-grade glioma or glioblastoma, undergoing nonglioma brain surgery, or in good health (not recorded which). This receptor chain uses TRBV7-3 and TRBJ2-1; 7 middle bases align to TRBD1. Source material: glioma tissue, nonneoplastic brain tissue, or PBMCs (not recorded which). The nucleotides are TGTGCCAGCAGCTTAACAAGGTCAGGGGGCAATGAGCAGTTCTTC. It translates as CASSLTRSGGNEQFF.